Listed below are T cell receptor beta chains from one sample, sequenced in a study of beta chain features in type 1 diabetes. Assay: immunoSEQ multiplex PCR; the TCRdb copy retains only in-frame clones and omits some. Of around 320,000 clones in the sample, 14% were seen once. Sample: central memory CD4+ T cells from blood. The receptor set was obtained from a man aged 30-40 years in good health. Both conserved end residues are part of each CDR3. Each record gives: clone size, J gene, V gene, CDR3 length, D gene, CDR3 DNA, CDR3 protein. A D gene is named only where the DNA matches it firmly. Not all rows give a size; the values are once, few, many and, for expanded clones, a class.

>many|TRBJ2-1|TRBV7-3|11|NA
TGTGCCAGCAGCTTAGTTAATGAGCAGTTCTTC
CASSLVNEQFF
>NA|TRBJ2-1|TRBV30|12|NA
TGTGCCTGGGGGGGGAGAGGGAATGAGCAGTTCTTC
CAWGGRGNEQFF
>NA|TRBJ1-5|TRBV19|15|NA
TGTGCCAGTAGTATACAGGGTGGTGGCAATCAGCCCCAGCATTTT
CASSIQGGGNQPQHF
>NA|TRBJ2-3|TRBV5-1|13|NA
TGCGCCAGCCGACACCCAGGGGCAGATACGCAGTATTTT
CASRHPGADTQYF
>NA|TRBJ1-2|TRBV6-5|14|TRBD1
TGTGCCAGCAGCCCCACAGGGGAGGGCTATGGCTACACCTTC
CASSPTGEGYGYTF
>NA|TRBJ2-2|TRBV6-5|14|NA
TGTGCCAGCAGCCCGCAGATTCCCCTGGGGGGGCTGTTTTTT
CASSPQIPLGGLFF
>NA|TRBJ1-4|TRBV1|18|NA
TGCACCAGCAGTTCGGCAACGGAACATAGTGCAACTAATGAAAAACTGTTTTTT
CTSSSATEHSATNEKLFF
>NA|TRBJ2-3|TRBV6-1|11|NA
TGTGCCGAAGGTGAAACAGATACGCAGTATTTT
CAEGETDTQYF
>few|TRBJ2-2|TRBV29-1|13|NA
TGCAGCGTTGGAGGGGGATACACCGGGGAGCTGTTTTTT
CSVGGGYTGELFF
>NA|TRBJ2-1|TRBV30|12|NA
TGTGCCTGGAAATCTGCCAGCAATGAGCAGTTCTTC
CAWKSASNEQFF
>few|TRBJ1-2|TRBV5-5|14|TRBD1
TGTGCCAGCAGCCCGGGACAGGCCCCGGTTGGCTACACCTTC
CASSPGQAPVGYTF
>few|TRBJ2-3|TRBV6-1|16|TRBD2
TGTGCCAGCAGTGCCCGCAGCGGGAGTGGGGCAGATACGCAGTATTTT
CASSARSGSGADTQYF
>NA|TRBJ2-3|TRBV7-3|15|TRBD2
TGTGCCAGCAGCGTTAGCGGGGGGGTCGAAGATACGCAGTATTTT
CASSVSGGVEDTQYF
>few|TRBJ2-2|TRBV7-2|15|NA
TGTGCCAGCAGCTTAATAGGCACAAACACCGGGGAGCTGTTTTTT
CASSLIGTNTGELFF
>few|TRBJ2-1|TRBV9|14|NA
TGTGCCAGCAGCGATGGACAAATGTACAATGAGCAGTTCTTC
CASSDGQMYNEQFF
>few|TRBJ1-1|TRBV18|14|TRBD1
TGTGCCAGCTCATATCAGGGGGGGGACACTGAAGCTTTCTTT
CASSYQGGDTEAFF
>few|TRBJ1-2|TRBV7-2|13|TRBD1
TGTGCCAGCAGTCCGGACAGGGGGGGAGGCTACACCTTC
CASSPDRGGGYTF
>NA|TRBJ1-5|TRBV30|15|NA
TGTGCCTGGAACCCGGGGGGGCCGCACAATCAGCCCCAGCATTTT
CAWNPGGPHNQPQHF
>NA|TRBJ2-2|TRBV29-1|12|TRBD1
TGCAGCGTTGGTCAGGGGGCCGGGGAGCTGTTTTTT
CSVGQGAGELFF
>few|TRBJ2-6|TRBV5-8|16|NA
TGTGCCAGCAGCTTCCGGGGGACGGGAGGGGCCAACGTCCTGACTTTC
CASSFRGTGGANVLTF
>few|TRBJ2-1|TRBV5-1|16|TRBD2
TGCGCCAGCAGCAGCCGACCTAGCGGTAGCGGCCATGAGCAGTTCTTC
CASSSRPSGSGHEQFF
>NA|TRBJ2-5|TRBV7-2|11|NA
TGTGCTTCGACTAGTTTCGAGACCCAGTACTTC
CASTSFETQYF
>many|TRBJ2-1|TRBV21-1|17|NA
TGTGCCAGCAGCGTTAGGACAGGTCCAACCTCCTACAATGAGCAGTTCTTC
CASSVRTGPTSYNEQFF
>few|TRBJ1-5|TRBV5-1|13|NA
TGCGCCAGCAGCTCGAACCCCGGCCAGCCCCAGCATTTT
CASSSNPGQPQHF
>few|TRBJ2-1|TRBV4-2|15|TRBD2
TGTGCCAGCAGCCAAGAACTAGCGGTAAACAATGAGCAGTTCTTC
CASSQELAVNNEQFF
>NA|TRBJ1-6|TRBV7-9|14|NA
TGTGCCAGCAGCCCCCCGCCATATAATTCACCCCTCCACTTT
CASSPPPYNSPLHF
>NA|TRBJ1-2|TRBV27|15|TRBD1
TGTGCCAGCAGTTTATCGATGACAGGGAAAGATGGCTACACCTTC
CASSLSMTGKDGYTF
>few|TRBJ2-7|TRBV7-2|15|NA
TGTGCCAGCAGCCCTGACAGAAGCGCCCGATACGAGCAGTACTTC
CASSPDRSARYEQYF
>many|TRBJ2-1|TRBV28|13|NA
TGTGCCAGCATAGGGGGAATCTACAATGAGCAGTTCTTC
CASIGGIYNEQFF
>NA|TRBJ2-7|TRBV7-2|14|TRBD1
TGTGCCAGCAGCAACTGGGACAGACTTTGGGAGCAGTACTTC
CASSNWDRLWEQYF
>few|TRBJ2-1|TRBV4-1|20|TRBD2
TGCGCCAGCAGCCAAGTGGGACTAGCGGGAGGGCCGAGCTCCTACAATGAGCAGTTCTTC
CASSQVGLAGGPSSYNEQFF
>few|TRBJ2-1|TRBV10-1|13|NA
TGCGCCAGCAGTGGATCGGGCCCCGGGGAGCAGTTCTTC
CASSGSGPGEQFF
>few|TRBJ2-7|TRBV11-2|13|NA
TGTGCCAGCAGCTTAGGACGGGCTTACGAGCAGTACTTC
CASSLGRAYEQYF
>few|TRBJ2-6|TRBV5-1|16|TRBD1
TGCGCCAGCAGCCCCGGGACAGGTCGTGGGGCCAACGTCCTGACTTTC
CASSPGTGRGANVLTF
>few|TRBJ2-7|TRBV21-1|12|NA
TGTGCCAGCAGCTCGTCAGGGTCCGAGCAGTACTTC
CASSSSGSEQYF
>NA|TRBJ2-3|TRBV30|14|NA
TGTGCCGGTACTCGGGCGGACGGTACAGATACGCAGTATTTT
CAGTRADGTDTQYF
>few|TRBJ2-5|TRBV9|15|NA
TGTGCCAGCAGCGTAGACGAGGGGTCGAGCGAGACCCAGTACTTC
CASSVDEGSSETQYF
>NA|TRBJ1-1|TRBV6-6|14|NA
TGTGCCAGCAGTTACTCTGGCCCAAGCGGTGAAGCTTTCTTT
CASSYSGPSGEAFF
>few|TRBJ1-1|TRBV9|13|TRBD1
TGTGCCAGCAGCGGACCGGGACAGGGGACAGCTTTCTTT
CASSGPGQGTAFF
>many|TRBJ2-1|TRBV4-1|15|TRBD1
TGCGCCAGCACGACGACCGGGACAGGCTACAATGAGCAGTTCTTC
CASTTTGTGYNEQFF
>NA|TRBJ1-4|TRBV2|16|TRBD1
TGTGCCAGCTCAAAGGCGGGGACAGGGCGTAATGAAAAACTGTTTTTT
CASSKAGTGRNEKLFF
>few|TRBJ2-7|TRBV7-2|16|NA
TGTGCCAGCAGCTTAGGATTCGATGGGTTCCGGTACGAGCAGTACTTC
CASSLGFDGFRYEQYF
>many|TRBJ2-1|TRBV5-1|16|TRBD2
TGCGCCAGCAGCTTGGGCGGGGGGCCCCTCTACAATGAGCAGTTCTTC
CASSLGGGPLYNEQFF
>NA|TRBJ2-7|TRBV7-9|14|NA
TGTGCCAGCAGCCCCGGAGCGGTACCCTACGAGCAGTACTTC
CASSPGAVPYEQYF
>NA|TRBJ1-4|TRBV2|16|TRBD1
TGTGCCAGCAGTTGGGGGACAGCTGCAACTAATGAAAAACTGTTTTTT
CASSWGTAATNEKLFF
>many|TRBJ2-3|TRBV2|15|TRBD2
TGTGCCAGCAGTCAAGGACTAGACCGCACAGATACGCAGTATTTT
CASSQGLDRTDTQYF